This T cell receptor (beta chain) was sequenced for a study of blood T cells in healthy people across ages. Using a J-beta primer mix together with a sample-barcoded 5' primer, a second PCR was run for roughly 7 to 11 cycles. One entry per CDR3 protein, called by TCRdb with MiXCR from the 5' RACE reads. Here the sample spans some 900,000 distinct CDR3 sequences, about 44% being singletons. This clonotype was counted a few times. The antigen is not known. The study recruited healthy Caucasian donors from Russia who were aged about 6 to 90. The CDR3 covers 13 residues. V was pared by 3 bases and J by 5 bases, with 13 bases between. The germline CDR1 and CDR2 sequences are DFQATT and SNEGSKA (reference sequence). Study-level findings and limits: Diversity estimates from one million T cells were considered underestimates.

Sequenced sample: blood. The chain has TRBV20-1 and TRBJ1-1; no definite D call. The TCR comes from a young man in good health. The CDR3 region is CSARRPGGTEAFF. The CDR3 nucleotides are TGCAGTGCTAGGCGACCTGGTGGGACTGAAGCTTTCTTT.